The subject of this entry is one TCR beta chain. The target antigen is unknown. Antigen-specific CD4+ T cells were expanded (with viral peptide pools) by the ViraFEST assay ahead of sequencing. The authors isolated CD4+ T cells after less than eleven days of culture. This individual contracted SARS-CoV-2 between March and December 2020, as verified by PCR. Each culture well received some 1.9 million PBMC. These cells were then cultured in IMDM with about 9.9 IU/ml IL-2 and 8.5 to 10 ug/ml peptides. This specimen belongs to a study of vaccination effects on CD4 cells after COVID-19. Sequencing was performed with immunoSEQ multiplex PCR; in TCRdb, only in-frame clones are kept and a portion is missing. Among fewer than 25,000 clones listed, about 72% were seen once. This CDR3 has 13 residues. Between the trimmed V and J ends, which lost 0 bases and 7 bases, there was a span of 10 bases. The germline V gene has CDR1 MNHEY and CDR2 SVGAGI.

This TCR was recovered from a human donor who had a prior SARS-CoV-2 infection. The chain carries TRBV6-5 and TRBJ2-7; D is tentatively TRBD1 or TRBD2 (6 bases each). Sequencing used CD4+ T cells from PBMCs cultured with SARS-CoV-2 spike peptides, obtained before COVID-19 vaccination. The CDR3 protein is CASSYSRGVEQYF. CDR3 nucleotides: TGTGCCAGCAGTTACTCGAGGGGGGTTGAGCAGTACTTC.